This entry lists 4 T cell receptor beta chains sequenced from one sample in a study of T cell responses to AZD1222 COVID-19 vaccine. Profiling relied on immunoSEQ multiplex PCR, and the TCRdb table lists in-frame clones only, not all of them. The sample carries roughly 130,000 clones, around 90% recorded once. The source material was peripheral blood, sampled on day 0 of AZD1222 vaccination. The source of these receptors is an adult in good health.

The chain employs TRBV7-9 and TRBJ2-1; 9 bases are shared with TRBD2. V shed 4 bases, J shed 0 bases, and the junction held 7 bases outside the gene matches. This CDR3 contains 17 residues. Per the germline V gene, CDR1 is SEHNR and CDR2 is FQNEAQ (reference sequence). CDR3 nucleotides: TGTGCCAGCAGCTCGGCCGCGGGGGGGATCTCCTACAATGAGCAGTTCTTC. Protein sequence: CASSSAAGGISYNEQFF.

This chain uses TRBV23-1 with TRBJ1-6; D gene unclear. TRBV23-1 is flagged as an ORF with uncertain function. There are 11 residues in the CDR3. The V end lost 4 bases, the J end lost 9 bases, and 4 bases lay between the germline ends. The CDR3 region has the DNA TGCGCCAGCAGTCGTCTTTCACCCCTCCACTTT. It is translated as CASSRLSPLHF.

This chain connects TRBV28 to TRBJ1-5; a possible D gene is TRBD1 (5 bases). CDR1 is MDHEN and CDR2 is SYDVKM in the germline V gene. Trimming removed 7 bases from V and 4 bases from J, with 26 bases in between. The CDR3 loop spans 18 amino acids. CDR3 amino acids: CASTLRPGTLRGNQPQHF. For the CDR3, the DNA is TGTGCCAGCACCCTGAGACCCGGGACTCTTAGGGGTAATCAGCCCCAGCATTTT.

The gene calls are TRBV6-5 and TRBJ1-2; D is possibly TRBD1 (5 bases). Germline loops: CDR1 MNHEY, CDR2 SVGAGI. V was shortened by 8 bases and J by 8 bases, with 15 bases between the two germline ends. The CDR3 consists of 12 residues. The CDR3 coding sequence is TGTGCCAGCCTCCGGACACCTTCGGGCTACACCTTC. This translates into CASLRTPSGYTF.